A single sample is the source of the 21 T cell receptor beta chains below, sequenced in a study of early T cells in non-severe SARS-CoV-2 infection. TCRdb used MiXCR to reprocess the 5' RACE reads, holding one entry per CDR3 protein. The sample carries 27,000 or so distinct CDR3 sequences, under 4% recorded once. Sequenced input: whole blood. Every receptor here comes from an adult who was a healthcare worker with PCR-confirmed SARS-CoV-2 infection or an uninfected control (not recorded which).

The sample holds a few counts of this clonotype. The genes are TRBV30 and TRBJ2-5, with 13 bases aligning to TRBD2. The germline gives CDR1 GTSNPN, CDR2 SVGIG (reference sequence). The V and J ends lost 4 bases and 2 bases, in that order; junction bases with no gene match: 7. This CDR3 spans 16 amino acids. CDR3 protein: CAWNFPGLAGQETQYF. The CDR3 DNA follows: TGTGCCTGGAATTTCCCGGGACTAGCGGGGCAAGAGACCCAGTACTTC.

This clonotype came up many times. This chain joins TRBV27 and TRBJ1-1, with D uncertain. From germline, CDR1 is MNHEY and CDR2 SMNVEV (reference sequence). CDR3 length: 14 amino acids. V was trimmed by 0 bases and J by 2 bases, leaving 7 bases between them. The CDR3 nucleotides are TGTGCCAGCAGTTTATCGTCCGCCAACACTGAAGCTTTCTTT. As protein: CASSLSSANTEAFF.

This clonotype has ten or more counts. The chain joins TRBV7-6 to TRBJ2-7; no definite D call. The V end was cut by 0 bases, the J end by 6 bases, with 18 bases between. The CDR3 length is 16 residues. The germline V gene encodes CDR1 SGHVS and CDR2 FNYEAQ. This chain's CDR3 is CASSLATRSASGEQYF. CDR3 in DNA: TGTGCCAGCAGCTTAGCCACCAGGTCTGCATCGGGCGAGCAGTACTTC.

In this sample, this clonotype turned up many times. The chain joins TRBV12-5 to TRBJ2-1; TRBD1 agrees at 10 bases. Trimming took 1 base from V and 14 from J; bases not matched to a gene: 8. Germline CDR1 LGHNT, CDR2 FRNRAP. This CDR3 is built from 14 residues. The CDR3, as DNA: TGTGCTAGTGGTTTGGGACAGGGGGCGGGGAGGAAGTTCTTC. It yields the protein CASGLGQGAGRKFF.

This clonotype came up many times. The CDR3 protein is CASSSPVRTSGQFF. CDR3 coding DNA: TGTGCCAGCAGCTCCCCTGTCCGGACATCTGGGCAGTTCTTC. This chain uses TRBV7-2 with TRBJ2-1, with a weak D call TRBD1 (5 bases). CDR3 length equals 14 residues. The germline V gene encodes CDR1 SGHTA and CDR2 FQGNSA. Trimming took off 4 bases at V and 12 bases at J, with 19 bases between the two ends.

This clonotype was seen at least ten times. The chain couples TRBV7-7 to TRBJ2-7; D may be TRBD1 (7 bases). The germline V gene has CDR1 SSHAT and CDR2 FNYEAQ (reference sequence). CDR3 size: 15 residues. The V gene lost 1 base and the J gene lost 5 bases, with 15 bases spanning the gap. The CDR3 nucleotides read TGTGCCAGCAGCTTAGGAGGAGGGGGCTTAAACGAGCAGTACTTC. Protein: CASSLGGGGLNEQYF.

The V call is TRBV15, the J call TRBJ2-3, with a tentative D call TRBD1 (5 bases). From germline, CDR1 is LNHNV and CDR2 YYDKDF (reference sequence). This CDR3 spans 15 amino acids. Trimming removed 1 base at V and 3 bases at J, with 11 bases between. The CDR3 DNA reads as TGTGCCACCAGCAGAGTCAGGGTAGGAACAGATACGCAGTATTTT. As protein: CATSRVRVGTDTQYF. Filled out from reference TRBV15 and TRBJ2-3, the complete variable domain reads DAMVIQNPRYQVTQFGKPVTLSCSQTLNHNVMYWYQQKSSQAPKLLFHYYDKDFNNEADTPDNFQSRRPNTSFCFLDIRSPGLGDTAMYLCATSRVRVGTDTQYFGPGTRLTVL.

This clonotype was recorded a few times. This chain uses TRBV5-1 with TRBJ1-6; D is uncertain. CDR3 length: 13 amino acids. The V end lost 3 bases, the J end lost 5 bases, and 6 bases lay between the germline ends. The germline V gene has CDR1 SGHRS and CDR2 YFSETQ. The DNA for the CDR3 is TGCGCCAGCAGCTCTGATGATAATTCACCCCTCCACTTT. This gives the protein CASSSDDNSPLHF.

This clonotype was seen at least ten times. The J gene is TRBJ2-1, the V gene TRBV29-1; 9 positions agree with TRBD1. CDR3 length equals 12 residues. After removal of 6 bases from V and 8 bases from J, the junction contained 5 bases not matched to a gene. Germline V gene sequence: CDR1 SQVTM, CDR2 ANQGSEA. CDR3 region: CSVDRTGDEQFF. The DNA for the CDR3 is TGCAGCGTGGACCGGACAGGGGATGAGCAGTTCTTC.

This clonotype was observed many times. The rearrangement uses TRBV10-2 and TRBJ1-1; D ambiguous. CDR3 length: 14 residues. V shed 8 bases and J shed 1 base, with 14 bases lying between them. Germline assignment: CDR1 WSHSY and CDR2 SAAADI. This CDR3 is CASGVAGPNTEAFF. The CDR3 DNA is TGCGCCAGCGGGGTGGCGGGCCCGAACACTGAAGCTTTCTTT.

This clonotype was counted ten times or more. The genes are TRBV4-1 and TRBJ1-2; the D is unclear. V was clipped by 1 base and J by 4 bases, with 13 bases between them. Per the germline V gene, CDR1 is MGHRA and CDR2 is YSYEKL. This CDR3 has 15 residues. The CDR3 sequence: CASSQGRAATYGYTF. The CDR3 nucleotides are TGCGCCAGCAGCCAAGGGCGGGCAGCGACCTATGGCTACACCTTC.

This clonotype was recorded at least ten times. The gene calls are TRBV12-2 and TRBJ2-2; the table's D call TRBD1 went unverified against the DNA. TRBV12-2 is a pseudogene. This CDR3 is built from 20 residues. The CDR3 sequence is CASRPPGGGGALFSTGELFF. CDR3 in DNA: TGTGCAAGTCGCCCCCCCGGAGGAGGGGGGGCCCTATTTTCTACCGGGGAGCTGTTTTTT.

Ten or more counts support this clonotype. The genes are TRBV27 and TRBJ1-2; D may be TRBD1 (6 bases). Germline V gene lookup returns CDR1 MNHEY and CDR2 SMNVEV (reference sequence). Between the trimmed V and J ends, which lost 4 bases and 0 bases, there was a span of 15 bases. This CDR3 contains 16 residues. The CDR3 here is CASSSLDRTSNYGYTF. The CDR3 DNA sequence: TGTGCCAGCAGTTCCCTAGACAGGACCTCTAACTATGGCTACACCTTC.

This clonotype was recorded many times. Its ends do not fully match the called genes, so a read error is possible. V gene TRBV5-1 combines with J gene TRBJ1-1, with D tentatively TRBD1 (5 bases). Germline assignment: CDR1 SGHRS and CDR2 YFSETQ. The CDR3 is made up of 14 amino acids. The CDR3 is CASSLMGPGTEVFF. CDR3 bases: TGCGCCAGCAGCTTGATGGGGCCGGGGACTGAAGTTTTCTTT.

The chain recombines TRBV10-3 with TRBJ2-1; 8 positions agree with TRBD2. The CDR3 consists of 13 residues. The junction had 8 bases not matched to a gene; V was cut back by 8 bases and J by 8 bases. The V gene's germline CDR1 is ENHRY and CDR2 SYGVKD. The CDR3 reads CAIGTRSGDEQFF. CDR3 sequence (DNA): TGTGCCATCGGGACTAGGTCCGGGGATGAGCAGTTCTTC.

This clonotype was counted at least ten times. This sequence joins TRBV20-1 and TRBJ2-1; 11 nucleotides align to TRBD2. V was pared by 6 bases and J by 0 bases, with 22 bases of the junction left unmatched. The CDR3 is 21 amino acids. Germline V gives CDR1 DFQATT, CDR2 SNEGSKA (reference sequence). The CDR3, as DNA: TGCAGTGCCCGGGGGACCCACCTTAGCGGGGGGGCTGTAATCTCCTACAATGAGCAGTTCTTC. Translated: CSARGTHLSGGAVISYNEQFF.

This clonotype showed up many times. The chain recombines TRBV13 with TRBJ2-1; 9 bases align to TRBD2. Germline V lookup: CDR1 PRHDT, CDR2 FYEKMQ (reference sequence). The CDR3 spans 15 residues. V gave up 1 base and J gave up 6 bases; unmatched junction bases: 4. The DNA for the CDR3 is TGTGCCAGCAGCTTAGAGCGCGGGAGGGCCAATGAGCAGTTCTTC. The encoded protein is CASSLERGRANEQFF. The entire variable domain, with the rest obtained from reference TRBV13 and TRBJ2-1, is as follows: AAGVIQSPRHLIKEKRETATLKCYPIPRHDTVYWYQQGPGQDPQFLISFYEKMQSDKGSIPDRFSAQQFSDYHSELNMSSLELGDSALYFCASSLERGRANEQFFGPGTRLTVL.

This clonotype occurred a few times. V gene TRBV6-6 combines with J gene TRBJ2-7; 8 bases agree with TRBD2. The CDR3 extends over 12 amino acids. V lost 6 bases, J lost 7 bases, and 5 bases stayed unmatched. Germline CDR1 and CDR2: MNHNY and SVGAGI (reference sequence). The chain's CDR3 is CASRPAGDEQYF. The CDR3 DNA follows: TGTGCCAGCAGACCAGCGGGAGATGAGCAGTACTTC.

This clonotype has a count of ten or more. The chain combines TRBV3-1 with TRBJ2-3; 10 positions match TRBD2. CDR3 length equals 18 residues. With V trimmed by 0 bases and J by 2 bases, 8 bases remained unmatched. From germline, CDR1 is LGHDT and CDR2 YNNKEL (reference sequence). The CDR3 is CASSQDDPSGSVTDTQYF. The CDR3 DNA reads TGTGCCAGCAGCCAAGATGATCCTAGCGGGAGTGTCACAGATACGCAGTATTTT.

In its sample, this clonotype was seen many times. The chain employs TRBV12-3 or TRBV12-4 and TRBJ2-4, with unresolved D. The CDR3 has 12 residues. Deletions cut 8 bases from V and 8 bases from J, with 13 bases between. DNA for the CDR3: TGTGCCAGCGGAAGATTGCGAGACATTCAGTACTTC. Translation: CASGRLRDIQYF.

This chain uses TRBV19 with TRBJ2-1, with D possibly being TRBD2 (6 bases). This CDR3 is 15 amino acids long. Looked up from germline, CDR1 is LNHDA and CDR2 is SQIVND (reference sequence). The germline V and J ends were trimmed by 2 bases and 6 bases, with 14 bases remaining between them. The DNA of the CDR3 is TGTGCCAGTAGTATATCCCTGACTAGTCCCAATGAGCAGTTCTTC. Translating gives CASSISLTSPNEQFF.